The following is a T cell receptor (beta chain) sequence with its context. With V trimmed by 6 bases and J by 3 bases, 6 bases remained unmatched. The CDR3 covers 14 residues. Germline CDR1 is MNHNS and CDR2 is SASEGT. These data come from a study of technical replicates of blood from a handful of donors. Assay: immunoSEQ multiplex PCR; the TCRdb copy retains only in-frame clones and omits some. The repertoire includes more than 9,000 clones, about 94% of them detected once, and about 7.1% sits in the top ten. This chain links TRBV6-1 with TRBJ2-7; 9 bases match TRBD2. Sequenced: PBMCs. The origin of this receptor is a human donor in good health. CDR3 protein: CASSIAGDIYEQYF. Here the CDR3 DNA reads TGTGCCAGCAGCATAGCGGGAGATATCTACGAGCAGTACTTC.